One and the same sample provided the 26 T cell receptor beta chains below, sequenced in a study of spatial heterogeneity in lung cancer. The study, taken as a whole, reports: Mutation counts in tumors were tracked by counts of expanded intratumoral alpha and beta TCRs.

As for time point: sample taken at primary tumor resection. Their antigens remain unidentified. MiXCR, run by TCRdb on the 5' RACE reads, gives a single entry per CDR3 protein. The sample contains about 9,300 distinct CDR3 sequences, roughly 6.8% of which appear only once. This sample comprised lung tumor tissue, obtained at surgery. These receptors came from a male donor with early-stage non-small cell lung cancer.

This clonotype was recorded many times. The gene calls are TRBV6-1 and TRBJ1-3; 8 bases align to TRBD1. With V trimmed by 10 bases and J by 1 base, 9 bases remained unmatched. CDR1 and CDR2 from the germline V gene are MNHNS and SASEGT. There are 15 residues in the CDR3. CDR3 protein: CATKTGTGSGNTIYF. Written as DNA, the CDR3 is TGTGCCACCAAAACCGGGACAGGATCTGGAAACACCATATATTTT.

By sample share, this clonotype is medium-sized (0.01 to 0.1%). The rearrangement joins TRBV3-1 to TRBJ1-6; no clear D. Deletions cut 8 bases from V and 7 bases from J, with 12 bases between. Germline CDR1 reads LGHDT; CDR2 reads YNNKEL (reference sequence). The length of the CDR3 is 13 residues. This CDR3 reads CASGPGGNSPLHF. Here the CDR3 DNA reads TGTGCCAGCGGGCCCGGAGGGAATTCACCCCTCCACTTT.

By sample fraction, this clonotype is medium-sized. This chain uses TRBV29-1 with TRBJ2-6, with D possibly being TRBD1 (5 bases). Trimming cost V 3 bases and J 0 bases, with 12 bases left between them. The CDR3 is 16 amino acids. CDR1 and CDR2 from the germline V gene are SQVTM and ANQGSEA. The CDR3 coding sequence is TGCAGCGTTGACACAGGCGATATCTCTGGGGCCAACGTCCTGACTTTC. As protein: CSVDTGDISGANVLTF.

This clonotype occurred many times. The rearrangement uses TRBV14 and TRBJ2-3; 10 nucleotides line up with TRBD2. In germline, CDR1 is SGHDN, CDR2 FVKESK. The CDR3 length is 23 residues. V lost 3 bases and J lost 4; bases outside the gene matches: 28. The CDR3 here is CASSHRVAGGVNPYSRRSDTQYF. CDR3 nucleotide sequence: TGTGCCAGCAGCCACCGGGTAGCGGGGGGAGTTAACCCCTACTCCCGGAGGTCAGATACGCAGTATTTT.

This clonotype was detected many times. The V and J genes are TRBV5-4 and TRBJ2-7; D gene ambiguous. The V end lost 0 bases, the J end lost 4 bases, and 8 bases lay between the germline ends. Germline values: CDR1 SGHNT, CDR2 YYREEE (reference sequence). The CDR3 is 13 amino acids. CDR3 residues: CASSLDRNYEQYF. CDR3 in DNA: TGTGCCAGCAGCTTGGACAGAAATTACGAGCAGTACTTC.

This clonotype has at least ten counts. The chain employs TRBV7-2 and TRBJ1-1; D remains ambiguous. In germline, CDR1 is SGHTA, CDR2 FQGNSA. This CDR3 region has 15 residues. The germline V and J ends were trimmed by 1 base and 1 base, with 10 bases remaining between them. The CDR3 region has the DNA TGTGCCAGCAGCTTAGGGCCCGTAGGGAACACTGAAGCTTTCTTT. Translating gives CASSLGPVGNTEAFF.

This clonotype has a handful of counts. This rearrangement joins TRBV10-2 to TRBJ1-5, with 7 bases matching TRBD1. Germline V gene data show CDR1 as WSHSY and CDR2 as SAAADI. The CDR3 covers 13 residues. The ends lost 5 bases at V and 7 bases at J; junction bases unmatched: 5. In nucleotides, the CDR3 is TGCGCCAGCAGTACAGGACAGGCCCAGCCCCAGCATTTT. This codes for CASSTGQAQPQHF.

This clonotype was counted many times. CDR3 protein: CSARSASTGAETQYF. The CDR3 bases are TGCAGTGCTAGATCCGCCTCGACAGGAGCAGAGACCCAGTACTTC. The chain links TRBV20-1 to TRBJ2-5; a possible D gene is TRBD1 (6 bases). Germline assignment: CDR1 DFQATT and CDR2 SNEGSKA (reference sequence). This CDR3 has 15 residues. V dropped 2 bases and J dropped 4 bases, with 17 bases sitting between them.

This clonotype was seen ten or more times. The CDR3 loop is CSVEGGQVNTEAFF. The CDR3, as DNA: TGCAGCGTTGAGGGGGGACAGGTGAACACTGAAGCTTTCTTT. The chain employs TRBV29-1 and TRBJ1-1; the match to TRBD1 covers 8 bases. CDR1 is SQVTM and CDR2 is ANQGSEA in the germline V gene. CDR3 size: 14 residues. With 3 bases clipped from V and 0 bases from J, the junction kept 3 bases outside the gene matches. The full variable domain, with the rest looked up from reference TRBV29-1 and TRBJ1-1, is SAVISQKPSRDICQRGTSLTIQCQVDSQVTMMFWYRQQPGQSLTLIATANQGSEATYESGFVIDKFPISRPNLTFSTLTVSNMSPEDSSIYLCSVEGGQVNTEAFFGQGTRLTVV.

The V call is TRBV12-3 or TRBV12-4, the J call TRBJ2-6, with D hard to call. The CDR3 totals 16 residues. The V gene lost 3 bases and the J gene lost 0 bases, with 9 bases spanning the gap. The CDR3, as DNA: TGTGCCAGCAGTTTTCTTGTTTCCTCTGGGGCCAACGTCCTGACTTTC. The encoded protein is CASSFLVSSGANVLTF.

The chain has TRBV15 and TRBJ2-7; D gene uncertain. The CDR3 runs 13 residues. CDR1 and CDR2 from the germline V gene are LNHNV and YYDKDF (reference sequence). V lost 0 bases and J lost 4, with 7 bases in between. The chain's CDR3 is CATSRDVGYEQYF. DNA of the CDR3: TGTGCCACCAGCAGAGATGTGGGGTACGAGCAGTACTTC.

This clonotype was counted ten times or more. The chain is built from TRBV6-2 or TRBV6-3 and TRBJ1-5; D ambiguous. Germline V gene data show CDR1 as MNHEY and CDR2 as SVGEGT. The CDR3 length is 13 residues. The V end lost 10 bases, the J end lost 3 bases, and 13 bases lay between the germline ends. The CDR3 coding sequence is TGTGCCACACACCTGGCTCTCAATCAGCCCCAGCATTTT. Its protein product is CATHLALNQPQHF.

Many counts were recorded for this clonotype. CDR3 residues: CASSQELWAPTRNTEAFF. The CDR3 DNA follows: TGTGCCAGCAGCCAAGAGTTGTGGGCTCCCACGAGGAACACTGAAGCTTTCTTT. The rearrangement joins TRBV14 to TRBJ1-1; D gene uncertain. Germline V gene lookup returns CDR1 SGHDN and CDR2 FVKESK. The CDR3 length is 18 residues. V gave up 0 bases and J gave up 1 base, with 18 bases separating them.

This clonotype was seen repeatedly, ten times or more. The V call is TRBV7-9, the J call TRBJ1-3; D is undetermined. The CDR3 has 17 amino acids. Trimming took 5 bases from V and 2 from J, leaving 19 bases between them. Germline V lookup: CDR1 SEHNR, CDR2 FQNEAQ (reference sequence). This CDR3 reads CASSPRASLRPGNTIYF. The DNA for the CDR3 is TGTGCCAGCAGCCCCCGGGCCTCCCTCCGACCTGGAAACACCATATATTTT.

The chain employs TRBV10-3 and TRBJ2-3, with TRBD2 matching over 12 bases. Germline trimming cut 6 bases from V and 2 bases from J; bases unmatched to any gene: 3. Germline CDR1 is ENHRY and CDR2 is SYGVKD. The CDR3 covers 15 residues. This CDR3 is CAISRLAGDTDTQYF. The CDR3 DNA follows: TGTGCCATCAGCAGACTAGCGGGGGACACAGATACGCAGTATTTT.

The sample holds many counts of this clonotype. J is TRBJ2-5 and V is TRBV7-2; D is unresolved. V lost 1 base to trimming and J lost 0 bases, with 6 bases between them. The CDR3 has 14 residues. CDR1 is SGHTA and CDR2 is FQGNSA in the germline V gene. This CDR3 is CASSLVWYQETQYF. CDR3 nucleotide sequence: TGTGCCAGCAGCTTAGTGTGGTACCAAGAGACCCAGTACTTC.

This clonotype was seen more than once but under ten times. The V and J genes are TRBV28 and TRBJ2-4; 7 bases agree with TRBD1. Trimming cost V 5 bases and J 0 bases; bases outside gene matches: 10. This CDR3 region has 17 residues. Germline loops: CDR1 MDHEN, CDR2 SYDVKM. Here the CDR3 DNA reads TGTGCCAGCAGTCCCCTTAGAGGGGGCGAAGCCAAAAACATTCAGTACTTC. Protein: CASSPLRGGEAKNIQYF.

This clonotype was observed a few times. The rearrangement uses TRBV7-3 and TRBJ2-2, with D possibly matching TRBD1 (5 bases). The germline gives CDR1 SGHTA, CDR2 FQGTGA. Trimming pared 5 bases from V and 3 bases from J, leaving 10 bases between. This CDR3 is 14 amino acids long. CDR3: CASSQDRDTGELFF. Written as DNA, the CDR3 is TGTGCCAGCAGCCAAGACAGAGACACCGGGGAGCTGTTTTTT.

In this sample, this clonotype turned up many times. The chain is built from TRBV13 and TRBJ1-6; D is unresolved. Looked up from germline, CDR1 is PRHDT and CDR2 is FYEKMQ (reference sequence). Trimming stripped 2 bases from V and 10 bases from J, with 15 bases between. The CDR3 has 15 amino acids. The CDR3 protein is CASSLTGRNKSPLHF. The CDR3 nucleotides are TGTGCCAGCAGCTTAACCGGACGGAACAAGTCACCCCTCCACTTT.

This clonotype was counted at least ten times. The J gene is TRBJ1-5, the V gene TRBV7-2; TRBD1 might be the D (5 bases). Trimming shortened V by 5 bases and J by 0 bases, and 11 bases separated the two germline ends. The CDR3 spans 15 residues. Germline-derived CDR1 and CDR2 are SGHTA and FQGNSA. The CDR3 loop is CASSTDSYSNQPQHF. The CDR3 DNA reads as TGTGCCAGCAGCACCGACAGTTATAGCAATCAGCCCCAGCATTTT.

V usage is TRBV28 and J usage is TRBJ2-7, with a tentative D call TRBD1 (6 bases). CDR1 and CDR2 (germline): MDHEN, SYDVKM. The CDR3 is made up of 14 amino acids. With 5 bases removed from V and 2 bases from J, the gap between germline ends came to 13 bases. CDR3 DNA sequence: TGTGCCAGCAGTGACGGGACACCTCCCTACGAGCAGTACTTC. It encodes CASSDGTPPYEQYF.

This clonotype was seen a handful of times. The J gene is TRBJ1-5, the V gene TRBV7-9, with D possibly TRBD1 on 6 matching bases. This CDR3 contains 16 residues. The germline gives CDR1 SEHNR, CDR2 FQNEAQ (reference sequence). V lost 1 base and J lost 10, with 20 bases in between. This CDR3 reads CASSLDEADSGRPQHF. The CDR3, as DNA: TGTGCCAGCAGCTTAGACGAGGCGGACAGTGGTCGACCCCAGCATTTT.

J is TRBJ2-7 and V is TRBV19; TRBD1 might be the D (5 bases). The CDR3 is made up of 14 amino acids. V shed 2 bases and J shed 2 bases, with 10 bases lying between them. Germline V gene sequence: CDR1 LNHDA, CDR2 SQIVND (reference sequence). The CDR3 DNA reads TGTGCCAGTAGTATAATGGCAGGGACCTACGAGCAGTACTTC. This codes for CASSIMAGTYEQYF. The full variable domain, rest sourced from reference TRBV19 and TRBJ2-7, is DGGITQSPKYLFRKEGQNVTLSCEQNLNHDAMYWYRQDPGQGLRLIYYSQIVNDFQKGDIAEGYSVSREKKESFPLTVTSAQKNPTAFYLCASSIMAGTYEQYFGPGTRLTVT.

This clonotype was picked up many times. The J gene is TRBJ2-7, the V gene TRBV20-1, with D possibly matching TRBD2 (5 bases). Germline CDR1 DFQATT, CDR2 SNEGSKA (reference sequence). The CDR3 loop spans 15 amino acids. V was pared by 6 bases and J by 0 bases, with 18 bases between. CDR3 nucleotide sequence: TGCAGTGCCCAAGAGACGGGGAGAGTCTCCTACGAGCAGTACTTC. This encodes CSAQETGRVSYEQYF.

The table lists this clonotype with a few counts. This chain links TRBV4-3 with TRBJ1-2; D remains unclear. V shed 4 bases and J shed 7 bases, with 13 bases lying between them. Germline lookup yields CDR1 LGHNA and CDR2 YSLEER. The CDR3 is made up of 13 amino acids. The CDR3, as DNA: TGCGCCAGCAGCCGTCTGGGCACAGTTGGCTACACCTTC. It encodes CASSRLGTVGYTF.

By share, this clonotype ranks as medium-sized (0.01 to 0.1%). The V gene is TRBV20-1, the J gene TRBJ1-5; a possible D gene is TRBD1 (5 bases). This CDR3 spans 12 amino acids. V lost 2 bases and J lost 4, with 6 bases in between. CDR1 and CDR2 from the germline V gene are DFQATT and SNEGSKA (reference sequence). In DNA, the CDR3 is TGCAGTGCTAGACGGGGGAATCAGCCCCAGCATTTT. The encoded protein is CSARRGNQPQHF.